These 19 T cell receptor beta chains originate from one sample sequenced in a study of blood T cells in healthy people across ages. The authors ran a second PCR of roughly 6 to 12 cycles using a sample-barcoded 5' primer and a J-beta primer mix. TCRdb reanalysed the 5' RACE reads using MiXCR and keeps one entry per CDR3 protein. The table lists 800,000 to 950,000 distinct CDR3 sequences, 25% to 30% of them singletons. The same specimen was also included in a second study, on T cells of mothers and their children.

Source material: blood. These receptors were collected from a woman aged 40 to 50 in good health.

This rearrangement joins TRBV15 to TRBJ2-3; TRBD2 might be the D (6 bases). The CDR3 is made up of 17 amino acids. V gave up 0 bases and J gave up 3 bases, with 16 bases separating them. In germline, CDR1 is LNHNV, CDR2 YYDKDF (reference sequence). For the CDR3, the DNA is TGTGCCACCAGCAGAGATTTATTGGCGGGATCAACAGATACGCAGTATTTT. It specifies CATSRDLLAGSTDTQYF.

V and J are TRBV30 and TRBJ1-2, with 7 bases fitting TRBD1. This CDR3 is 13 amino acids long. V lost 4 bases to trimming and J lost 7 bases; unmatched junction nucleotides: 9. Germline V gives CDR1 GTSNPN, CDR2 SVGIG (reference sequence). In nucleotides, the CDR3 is TGTGCCTGGACCACTGACAGGGTGGGTGGCTACACCTTC. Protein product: CAWTTDRVGGYTF.

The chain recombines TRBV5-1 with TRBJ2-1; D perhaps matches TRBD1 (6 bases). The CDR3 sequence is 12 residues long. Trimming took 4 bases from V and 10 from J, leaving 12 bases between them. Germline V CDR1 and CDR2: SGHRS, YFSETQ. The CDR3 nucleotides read TGCGCCAGCAGCCTGGGGGCAGGGGAGCAGTTCTTC. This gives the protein CASSLGAGEQFF. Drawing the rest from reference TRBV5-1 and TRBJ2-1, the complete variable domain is KAGVTQTPRYLIKTRGQQVTLSCSPISGHRSVSWYQQTPGQGLQFLFEYFSETQRNKGNFPGRFSGRQFSNSRSEMNVSTLELGDSALYLCASSLGAGEQFFGPGTRLTVL.

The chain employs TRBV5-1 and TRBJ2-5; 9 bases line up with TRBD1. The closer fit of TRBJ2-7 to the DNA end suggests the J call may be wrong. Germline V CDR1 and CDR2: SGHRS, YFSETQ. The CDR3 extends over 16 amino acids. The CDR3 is CASSLQGAIKSTEQYF. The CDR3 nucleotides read TGCGCCAGCAGCTTACAGGGGGCCATTAAGTCTACCGAGCAGTACTTC.

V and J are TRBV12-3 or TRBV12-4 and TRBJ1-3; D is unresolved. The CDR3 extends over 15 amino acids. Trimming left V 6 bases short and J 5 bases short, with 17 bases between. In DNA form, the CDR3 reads TGTGCCAGCAGGCTCGGACGGACCTTACGAAACACCATATATTTT. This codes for CASRLGRTLRNTIYF.

The CDR3 loop reads CASSLEADNSPLHF. CDR3 sequence (DNA): TGTGCCAGCAGCTTGGAGGCAGATAATTCACCCCTCCACTTT. The chain employs TRBV5-4 and TRBJ1-6; no firm D call. Germline CDR1 SGHNT, CDR2 YYREEE (reference sequence). The CDR3 has 14 amino acids. The ends were cut back, 0 bases at V and 5 bases at J, with 6 bases in the middle.

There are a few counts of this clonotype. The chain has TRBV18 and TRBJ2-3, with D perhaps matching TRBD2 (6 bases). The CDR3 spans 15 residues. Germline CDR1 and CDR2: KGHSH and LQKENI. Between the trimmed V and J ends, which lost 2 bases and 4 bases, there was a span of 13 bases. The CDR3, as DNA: TGTGCCAGCTCACCAAGACTAGGAAATTCAGATACGCAGTATTTT. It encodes CASSPRLGNSDTQYF. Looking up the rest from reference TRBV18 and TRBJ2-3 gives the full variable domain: NAGVMQNPRHLVRRRGQEARLRCSPMKGHSHVYWYRQLPEEGLKFMVYLQKENIIDESGMPKERFSAEFPKEGPSILRIQQVVRGDSAAYFCASSPRLGNSDTQYFGPGTRLTVL.

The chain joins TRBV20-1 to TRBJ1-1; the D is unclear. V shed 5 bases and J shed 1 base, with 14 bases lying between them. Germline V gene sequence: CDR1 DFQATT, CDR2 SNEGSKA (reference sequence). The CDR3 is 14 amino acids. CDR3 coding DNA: TGCAGTGCTCGAGCCTTTAAGGCGAACACTGAAGCTTTCTTT. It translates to CSARAFKANTEAFF.

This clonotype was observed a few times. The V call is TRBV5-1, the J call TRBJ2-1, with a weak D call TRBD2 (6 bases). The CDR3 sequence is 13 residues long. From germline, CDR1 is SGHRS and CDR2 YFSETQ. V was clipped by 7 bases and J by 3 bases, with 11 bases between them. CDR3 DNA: TGCGCCAGCGCCACGGGGGACTACAATGAGCAGTTCTTC. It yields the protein CASATGDYNEQFF.

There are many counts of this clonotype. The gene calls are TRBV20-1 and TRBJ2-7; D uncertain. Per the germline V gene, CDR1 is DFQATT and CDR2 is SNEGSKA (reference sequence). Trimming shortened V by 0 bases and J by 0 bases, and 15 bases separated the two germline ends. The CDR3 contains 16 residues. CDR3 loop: CSARDLRLSISYEQYF. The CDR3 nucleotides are TGCAGTGCTAGAGATCTTAGACTTTCGATCTCCTACGAGCAGTACTTC.

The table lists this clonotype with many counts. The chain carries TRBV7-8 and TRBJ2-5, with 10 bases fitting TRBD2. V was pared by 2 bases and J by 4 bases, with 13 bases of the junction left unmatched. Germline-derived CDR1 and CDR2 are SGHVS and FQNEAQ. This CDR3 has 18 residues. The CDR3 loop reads CASSLTGSSGGAGETQYF. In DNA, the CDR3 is TGTGCCAGCAGCTTAACTGGGTCGAGCGGGGGGGCCGGAGAGACCCAGTACTTC.

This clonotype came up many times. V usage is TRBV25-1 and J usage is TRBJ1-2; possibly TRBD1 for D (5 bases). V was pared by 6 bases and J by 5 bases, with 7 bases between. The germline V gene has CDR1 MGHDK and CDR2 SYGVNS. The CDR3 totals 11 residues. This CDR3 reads CASRGLYGYTF. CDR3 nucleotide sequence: TGTGCCAGCAGGGGGCTTTATGGCTACACCTTC.

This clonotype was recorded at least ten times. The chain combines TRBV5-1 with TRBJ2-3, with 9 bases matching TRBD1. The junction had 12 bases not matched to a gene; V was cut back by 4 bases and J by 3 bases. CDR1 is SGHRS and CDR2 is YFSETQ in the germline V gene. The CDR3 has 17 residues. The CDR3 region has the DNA TGCGCCAGCAGCCACACCTACCGGGACAGGGAAACAGATACGCAGTATTTT. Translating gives CASSHTYRDRETDTQYF. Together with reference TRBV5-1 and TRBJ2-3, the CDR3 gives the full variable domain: KAGVTQTPRYLIKTRGQQVTLSCSPISGHRSVSWYQQTPGQGLQFLFEYFSETQRNKGNFPGRFSGRQFSNSRSEMNVSTLELGDSALYLCASSHTYRDRETDTQYFGPGTRLTVL.

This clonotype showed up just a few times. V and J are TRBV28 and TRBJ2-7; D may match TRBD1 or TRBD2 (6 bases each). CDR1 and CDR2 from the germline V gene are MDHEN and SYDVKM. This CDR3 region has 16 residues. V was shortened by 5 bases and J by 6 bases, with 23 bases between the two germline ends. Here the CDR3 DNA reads TGTGCCAGCAGTGCACCCCAATTGAGGGGGGTTCGCGAGCAGTACTTC. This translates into CASSAPQLRGVREQYF.

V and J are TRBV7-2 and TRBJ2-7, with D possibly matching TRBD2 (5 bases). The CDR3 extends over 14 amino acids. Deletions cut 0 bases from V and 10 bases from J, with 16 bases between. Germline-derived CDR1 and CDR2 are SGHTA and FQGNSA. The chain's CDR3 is CASSLALVQEAQYF. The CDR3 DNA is TGTGCCAGCAGCTTAGCACTAGTTCAAGAGGCCCAGTACTTC.

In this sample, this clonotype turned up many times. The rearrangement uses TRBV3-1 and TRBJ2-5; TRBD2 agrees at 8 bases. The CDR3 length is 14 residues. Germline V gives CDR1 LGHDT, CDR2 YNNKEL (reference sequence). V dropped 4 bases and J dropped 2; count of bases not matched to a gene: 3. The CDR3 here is CASSPIAGQETQYF. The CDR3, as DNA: TGTGCCAGCAGCCCTATAGCGGGGCAAGAGACCCAGTACTTC.

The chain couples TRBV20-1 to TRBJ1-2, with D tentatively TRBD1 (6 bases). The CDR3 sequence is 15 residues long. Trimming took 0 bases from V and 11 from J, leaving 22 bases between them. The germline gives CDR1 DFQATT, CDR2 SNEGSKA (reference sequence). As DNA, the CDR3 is TGCAGTGCTAGAGAGGCGGGGGGGCCGTCTGGGGGTTACACCTTC. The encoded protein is CSAREAGGPSGGYTF.

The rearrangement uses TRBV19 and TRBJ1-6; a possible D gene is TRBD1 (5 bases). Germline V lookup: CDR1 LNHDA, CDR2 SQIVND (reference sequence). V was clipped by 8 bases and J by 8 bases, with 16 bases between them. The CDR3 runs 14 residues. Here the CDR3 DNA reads TGTGCCAGTGGCGGGGCCAGTCGCTATTCACCCCTCCACTTT. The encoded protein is CASGGASRYSPLHF.

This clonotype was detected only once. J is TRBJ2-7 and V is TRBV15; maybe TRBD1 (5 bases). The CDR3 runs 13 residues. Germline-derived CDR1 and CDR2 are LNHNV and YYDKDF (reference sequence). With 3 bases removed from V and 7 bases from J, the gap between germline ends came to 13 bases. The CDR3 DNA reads TGTGCCACCAGCAGTAATAGGGGCGAAGAGCAGTACTTC. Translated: CATSSNRGEEQYF.